Included here is one T cell receptor beta chain sequence, with context. Its target is unknown. The identical CDR3 is also encoded by other nucleotide sequences in the sample. The data were taken from a study of tumor-infiltrating lymphocytes in localized non-small cell lung cancer. Study at large: Each patient gave resected tumor and non-adjacent uninvolved lung tissue. Broader study findings: Different pieces of the same tissue were used for each assay. Tumors had more T cell infiltration than uninvolved lung, per TCRbeta sequencing and CD3 counts.

Profiling relied on immunoSEQ multiplex PCR, and the TCRdb table lists in-frame clones only, not all of them. The data hold 10,000 to 12,000 clones, with 65% to 90% observed a single time. The CDR3 consists of 13 residues. Germline assignment: CDR1 SGHRS and CDR2 YFSETQ. V lost 4 bases and J lost 5; bases outside the gene matches: 4. The sequenced sample was uninvolved lung tissue not adjacent to the tumor. V gene TRBV5-1 combines with J gene TRBJ2-5; 8 bases are a match to TRBD1. This receptor was taken from a human donor with non-small cell lung cancer. The CDR3 bases are TGCGCCAGCAGCCGTACAGGGGGGGAGACCCAGTACTTC. It is translated as CASSRTGGETQYF.